This section outlines one T cell receptor (beta chain) sequence together with its context. Its antigen is as yet unknown. The sample originates from a study of T cell repertoires in cytomegalovirus infection. Study-level information: From public TCR beta signatures came an indication of both CMV infection and matching HLA type. Points from the study as a whole: CMV carriers with the relevant HLA were identified by cumulative public TCR beta family frequency.

TCRdb re-called the reads with MiXCR, one entry per CDR3 protein. The profile shows about a million distinct CDR3 sequences, about 33% of them singletons. Sequencing was performed on cultured CD8+ T cells from PBMCs, taken from culture after CMV antigen stimulation. This receptor was obtained from a human donor in good health (CMV status not recorded). Some clones in this sample may be carry-over from other donors' samples.

CDR3 nucleotides: TGCAGTGCTAGACATAGCAATCAGCCCCAGCATTTT. Residues: CSARHSNQPQHF. The rearrangement links TRBV20-1 to TRBJ1-5; D gene unclear. The length of the CDR3 is 12 residues. The V gene lost 2 bases and the J gene lost 0 bases, with 2 bases spanning the gap. Germline assignment: CDR1 DFQATT and CDR2 SNEGSKA (reference sequence).